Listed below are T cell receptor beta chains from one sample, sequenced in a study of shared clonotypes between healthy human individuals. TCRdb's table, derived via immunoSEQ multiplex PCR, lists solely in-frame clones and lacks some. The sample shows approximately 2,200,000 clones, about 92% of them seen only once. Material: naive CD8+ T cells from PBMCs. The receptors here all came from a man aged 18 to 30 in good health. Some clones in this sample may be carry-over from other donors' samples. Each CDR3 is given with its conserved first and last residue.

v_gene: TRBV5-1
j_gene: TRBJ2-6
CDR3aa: CASSLDPSGANVLTF

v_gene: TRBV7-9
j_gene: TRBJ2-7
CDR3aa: CASSLGGGKQYF

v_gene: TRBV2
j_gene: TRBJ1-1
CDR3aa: CASNPGQANTEAFF

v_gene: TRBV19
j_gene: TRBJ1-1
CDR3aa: CASSIQGSNTEAFF

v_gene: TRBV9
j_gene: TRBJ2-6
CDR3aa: CASSAGLAGGTNSGANVLTF

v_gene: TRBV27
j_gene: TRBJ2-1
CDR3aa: CASSLSGFNEQFF

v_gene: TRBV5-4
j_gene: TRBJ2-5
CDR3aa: CASSPSGRARETQYF

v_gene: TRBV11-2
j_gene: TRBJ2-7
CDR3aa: CASSLSGRSYEQYF

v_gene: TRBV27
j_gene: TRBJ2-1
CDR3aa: CASSPRGFGNEQFF

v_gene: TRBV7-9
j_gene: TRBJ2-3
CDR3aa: CASSNIRDTQYF

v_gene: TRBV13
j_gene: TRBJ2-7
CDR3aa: CASRTGRGGPVEQYF

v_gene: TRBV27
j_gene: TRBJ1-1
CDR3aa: CASSLSGVFTEAFF

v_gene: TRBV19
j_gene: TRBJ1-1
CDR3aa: CASSILKMNTEAFF

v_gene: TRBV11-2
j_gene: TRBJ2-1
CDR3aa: CASSLDVVGRQNEQFF

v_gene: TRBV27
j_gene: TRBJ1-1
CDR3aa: CASSPRWANTEAFF

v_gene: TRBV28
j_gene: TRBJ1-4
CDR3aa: CASSPVDSGNEKLFF

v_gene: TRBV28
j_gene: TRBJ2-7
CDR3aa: CASSGDRETYPSSYEQYF

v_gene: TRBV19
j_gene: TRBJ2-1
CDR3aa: CASIRGNEQFF

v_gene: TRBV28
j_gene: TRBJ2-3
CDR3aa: CASNPQSTQYF

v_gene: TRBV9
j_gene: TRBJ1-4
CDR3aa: CASNGGASNEKLFF

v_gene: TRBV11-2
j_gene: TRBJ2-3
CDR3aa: CASSLEMGGGFPDTQYF

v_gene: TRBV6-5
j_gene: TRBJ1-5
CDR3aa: CASSPTMGSNQPQHF

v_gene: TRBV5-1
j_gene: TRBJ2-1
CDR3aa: CASSLAPRGNEQFF

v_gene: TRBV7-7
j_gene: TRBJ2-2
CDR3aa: CASSPGTGNTGELFF

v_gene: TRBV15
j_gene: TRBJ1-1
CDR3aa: CATSRDYEAGGTEAFF

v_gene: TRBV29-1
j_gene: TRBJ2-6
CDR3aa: CSALGGQGDTGANVLTF

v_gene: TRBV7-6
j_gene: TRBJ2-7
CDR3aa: CASSLRDRGHEQYF

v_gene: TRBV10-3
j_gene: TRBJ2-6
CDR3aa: CAISGGGRLRANVLTF

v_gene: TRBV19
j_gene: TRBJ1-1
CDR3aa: CASTADLMNTEAFF

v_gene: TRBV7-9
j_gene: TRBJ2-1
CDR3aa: CASGDRGYEQFF

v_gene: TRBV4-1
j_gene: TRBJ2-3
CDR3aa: CASSQLAGVTDTQYF

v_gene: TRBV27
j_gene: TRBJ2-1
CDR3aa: CASSSSPGGRPWDEQFF